Listed below are T cell receptor beta chains from one sample, sequenced in a study of human T cells and chemical hapten exposure. Each CDR3 protein gets one entry after TCRdb re-called the RACE reads with MiXCR. The table includes tens of thousands of distinct CDR3 sequences, 12% detected once. The material sequenced was whole blood, taken in connection with sensitization to the hapten diphenylcyclopropenone (DPC). These TCRs come from a woman between 40 and 55 years old with alopecia areata. Some clones in this sample may be carry-over from other donors' samples. The conserved cysteine and the conserved F or W are not part of the CDR3 here.

j_call: TRBJ2-1
v_call: TRBV30
cdr3_aa: AWTLGQGAYNEQF

j_call: TRBJ2-3
v_call: TRBV5-1
cdr3_aa: ASSLLQLGPGTDTQY

j_call: TRBJ2-7
v_call: TRBV24-1
cdr3_aa: ATSASDRVEQY

j_call: TRBJ1-6
v_call: TRBV11-2
cdr3_aa: ASSLSGTVGSPLH

j_call: TRBJ2-4
v_call: TRBV28
cdr3_aa: ASSLGTGGRGNIQY

j_call: TRBJ2-5
v_call: TRBV7-2
cdr3_aa: ASSFQGVGETQY

j_call: TRBJ2-7
v_call: TRBV27
cdr3_aa: ASSPTGAGEQY

j_call: TRBJ2-3
v_call: TRBV29-1
cdr3_aa: SVMKGQSADTQY

j_call: TRBJ2-7
v_call: TRBV19
cdr3_aa: ASSPRRGPTYEQY

j_call: TRBJ2-7
v_call: TRBV3-1
cdr3_aa: ASSLSVYEQY

j_call: TRBJ2-1
v_call: TRBV20-1
cdr3_aa: SARDHGRGDYNEQF

j_call: TRBJ2-5
v_call: TRBV28
cdr3_aa: ASSPGKPWQSGEEETQY

j_call: TRBJ2-2
v_call: TRBV7-9
cdr3_aa: ASSFGELF

j_call: TRBJ2-7
v_call: TRBV2
cdr3_aa: ASSTGTAYYEQY

j_call: TRBJ2-1
v_call: TRBV20-1
cdr3_aa: SARRGYNEQF

j_call: TRBJ1-1
v_call: TRBV29-1
cdr3_aa: SISGNRYTEAF

j_call: TRBJ2-3
v_call: TRBV20-1
cdr3_aa: SADRDRGTDTQY

j_call: TRBJ2-3
v_call: TRBV6-1
cdr3_aa: ASSGGLPTDTQY

j_call: TRBJ2-7
v_call: TRBV28
cdr3_aa: ASSRTSGVEQY

j_call: TRBJ2-1
v_call: TRBV7-2
cdr3_aa: ASSLSGLGGEQF

j_call: TRBJ1-5
v_call: TRBV6-6
cdr3_aa: ASSFAGGDQPQH

j_call: TRBJ2-1
v_call: TRBV7-9
cdr3_aa: ASSLVGGLAVYNEQF

j_call: TRBJ2-1
v_call: TRBV6-2/TRBV6-3
cdr3_aa: ASSLLAGGSSYNEQF

j_call: TRBJ2-7
v_call: TRBV11-2
cdr3_aa: ASSRSYEQY

j_call: TRBJ1-3
v_call: TRBV3-1
cdr3_aa: ASSSGERGNTIY

j_call: TRBJ1-5
v_call: TRBV18
cdr3_aa: ASSREGNQPQH

j_call: TRBJ2-2
v_call: TRBV29-1
cdr3_aa: SGSGRSPGELF

j_call: TRBJ2-5
v_call: TRBV10-2
cdr3_aa: ASLPGLGVGGETQY

j_call: TRBJ2-3
v_call: TRBV7-3
cdr3_aa: ASSSGQADTDTQY

j_call: TRBJ2-7
v_call: TRBV27
cdr3_aa: ASRVRQGASYEQY

j_call: TRBJ1-1
v_call: TRBV3-1
cdr3_aa: ASSPRTGGDAEAF

j_call: TRBJ2-7
v_call: TRBV12-3/TRBV12-4
cdr3_aa: ASSLAGLAGSEQY

j_call: TRBJ2-5
v_call: TRBV29-1
cdr3_aa: SAGLRKLETQY

j_call: TRBJ2-2
v_call: TRBV5-1
cdr3_aa: ASSRQGNTGELF

j_call: TRBJ2-5
v_call: TRBV21-1
cdr3_aa: ASSKCSPAGEETQY

j_call: TRBJ2-5
v_call: TRBV20-1
cdr3_aa: SASLPGTHHPQY

j_call: TRBJ2-1
v_call: TRBV28
cdr3_aa: ASRHIHNEQF

j_call: TRBJ1-3
v_call: TRBV28
cdr3_aa: ASGPRVSGNTIY

j_call: TRBJ2-7
v_call: TRBV12-3/TRBV12-4
cdr3_aa: ASSFPGQGFYEQY

j_call: TRBJ2-3
v_call: TRBV3-1
cdr3_aa: ASSGRATDTQY

j_call: TRBJ2-1
v_call: TRBV29-1
cdr3_aa: SAADREGNEQF

j_call: TRBJ2-5
v_call: TRBV6-5
cdr3_aa: ASSQTGLQETQY

j_call: TRBJ2-2
v_call: TRBV18
cdr3_aa: ASSTQQAQGNTGELF